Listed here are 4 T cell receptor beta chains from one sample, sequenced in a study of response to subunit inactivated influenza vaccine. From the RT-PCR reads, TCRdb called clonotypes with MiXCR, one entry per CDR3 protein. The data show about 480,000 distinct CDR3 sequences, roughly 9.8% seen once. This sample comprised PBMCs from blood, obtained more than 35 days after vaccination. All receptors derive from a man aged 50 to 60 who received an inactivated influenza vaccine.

CDR3 amino acids: CASSLGGLMNTEAFF. CDR3 nucleotide sequence: TGTGCCAGCAGCTTAGGTGGGCTGATGAACACTGAAGCTTTCTTT. The V gene is TRBV11-2, the J gene TRBJ1-1; no firm D call. This CDR3 is 15 amino acids long. Germline CDR1 is SGHAT and CDR2 is FQNNGV. The V end was cut by 1 base, the J end by 0 bases, with 9 bases between.

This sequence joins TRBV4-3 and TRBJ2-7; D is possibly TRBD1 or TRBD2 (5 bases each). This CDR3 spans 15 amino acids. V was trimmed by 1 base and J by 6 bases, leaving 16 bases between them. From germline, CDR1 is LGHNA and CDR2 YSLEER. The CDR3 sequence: CASSQGVVGRAEQYF. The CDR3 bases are TGCGCCAGCAGCCAAGGGGTCGTGGGGCGGGCCGAGCAGTACTTC.

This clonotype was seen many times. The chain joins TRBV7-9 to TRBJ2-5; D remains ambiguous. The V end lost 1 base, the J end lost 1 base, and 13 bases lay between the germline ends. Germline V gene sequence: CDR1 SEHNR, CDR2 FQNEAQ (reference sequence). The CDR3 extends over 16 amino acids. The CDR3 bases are TGTGCCAGCAGCTTAGTGGGATGGGCCTCCCAAGAGACCCAGTACTTC. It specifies CASSLVGWASQETQYF.

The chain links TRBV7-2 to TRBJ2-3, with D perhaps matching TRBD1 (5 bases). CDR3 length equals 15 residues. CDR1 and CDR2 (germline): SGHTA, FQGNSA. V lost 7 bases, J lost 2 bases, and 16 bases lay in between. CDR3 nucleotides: TGTGCCAGCAACTTGTTTGGGGCGGACACAGATACGCAGTATTTT. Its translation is CASNLFGADTDTQYF.